Listed here are 31 T cell receptor beta chains from one sample, sequenced in a study of blood T cell repertoires in COVID-19. Assay used: immunoSEQ multiplex PCR; TCRdb lists only in-frame clones, some missing. There are 97,000 or so clones in the sample; around 87% occur only once, and about 3% lies in the top ten. Material: peripheral blood. The receptors were sampled from a man aged 50 to 59 with active or convalescent COVID-19.

This clone came up once. The V gene is TRBV19, the J gene TRBJ2-2; TRBD1 matches at 8 bases. V dropped 7 bases and J dropped 6; count of bases not matched to a gene: 10. There are 15 residues in the CDR3. In germline, CDR1 is LNHDA, CDR2 SQIVND (reference sequence). In DNA form, the CDR3 reads TGTGCCAGTACCTTATCCCTGACAGGGGCCGGGGAGCTGTTTTTT. Its translation is CASTLSLTGAGELFF.

This clone was seen a few times. The chain recombines TRBV3-1 (or the pseudogene TRBV3-2) with TRBJ2-2, with 8 positions matching TRBD1. CDR3 length equals 15 residues. CDR1 is LGHDT, CDR2 YNNKEL, per germline (reference sequence). J gave up 3 bases and V 5 bases, and 5 bases lay outside the gene matches. This CDR3 is CASSSRTGHTGELFF. In DNA form, the CDR3 reads TGTGCCAGCAGCTCCCGGACAGGGCACACCGGGGAGCTGTTTTTT.

With respect to this clone: At one of its ends the junction is not consistent with the germline gene, which may arise from a read error. V usage is TRBV20-1 and J usage is TRBJ2-7, with 9 bases identical to TRBD2. This CDR3 is 11 amino acids long. From germline, CDR1 is DFQATT and CDR2 SNEGSKA (reference sequence). Written as DNA, the CDR3 is TGCAGTGCCCCACGCGGGACTAGCCTTTTTTTC. Its protein is CSAPRGTSLFF.

The rearrangement uses TRBV25-1 and TRBJ1-3; D ambiguous. CDR3 size: 14 residues. V was shortened by 6 bases and J by 0 bases, with 9 bases between the two germline ends. Looked up from germline, CDR1 is MGHDK and CDR2 is SYGVNS. CDR3 sequence: CASRPLASGNTIYF. CDR3 DNA: TGTGCCAGCAGGCCCCTGGCCTCTGGAAACACCATATATTTT.

CDR3 region: CASSPLRGRDTQYF. The CDR3 DNA reads TGTGCCAGCTCACCCCTCAGGGGGCGAGATACGCAGTATTTT. The V call is TRBV18, the J call TRBJ2-3; 8 positions match TRBD1. The CDR3 is made up of 14 amino acids. Per germline, CDR1 KGHSH and CDR2 LQKENI. V was clipped by 3 bases and J by 5 bases; unmatched bases: 4. Combining the CDR3 with reference TRBV18 and TRBJ2-3 gives the whole variable domain NAGVMQNPRHLVRRRGQEARLRCSPMKGHSHVYWYRQLPEEGLKFMVYLQKENIIDESGMPKERFSAEFPKEGPSILRIQQVVRGDSAAYFCASSPLRGRDTQYFGPGTRLTVL.

This clone appeared a few times. This chain connects TRBV4-3 to TRBJ2-5, with 12 bases lining up with TRBD2. This CDR3 comprises 16 residues. V trimming: 3 bases; J trimming: 5 bases; junction bases outside the gene matches: 7. CDR1 LGHNA and CDR2 YSLEER come from the germline V gene. In nucleotides, the CDR3 is TGCGCCAGCAGCCAGAACGGCGGACTAGCGGGGGAGACCCAGTACTTC. Translated: CASSQNGGLAGETQYF.

With regard to this clone: This sample includes further DNA sequences coding for the same CDR3. The chain uses TRBV19 and TRBJ1-5, with TRBD1 identical over 7 bases. This CDR3 is built from 14 residues. Germline V gene lookup returns CDR1 LNHDA and CDR2 SQIVND (reference sequence). After removal of 5 bases from V and 3 bases from J, the junction contained 4 bases not matched to a gene. CDR3 region: CASSVTGANQPQHF. Here the CDR3 DNA reads TGTGCCAGTAGTGTTACAGGGGCCAATCAGCCCCAGCATTTT.

The chain employs TRBV11-3 and TRBJ2-3, with TRBD1 identical over 7 bases. Germline lookup yields CDR1 SGHNT and CDR2 YENEEA. J lost 1 base, V lost 6 bases, and 7 bases had no gene match. The CDR3 is made up of 15 amino acids. CDR3 in DNA: TGTGCCAGCAGTCCAACAGGGGATGGCACAGATACGCAGTATTTT. It codes for CASSPTGDGTDTQYF.

V usage is TRBV5-1 and J usage is TRBJ2-2, with D maybe TRBD1 (6 bases). The germline V gene encodes CDR1 SGHRS and CDR2 YFSETQ. The CDR3 totals 14 residues. Trimming stripped 4 bases from V and 6 bases from J, with 13 bases between. CDR3 protein: CASSAWTVAGELFF. The CDR3 DNA sequence: TGCGCCAGCAGCGCCTGGACAGTTGCCGGGGAGCTGTTTTTT.

Details on this clone: Other DNA sequences in this specimen translate into the identical CDR3. The chain employs TRBV18 and TRBJ1-2; tentative D call: TRBD1 (5 bases). CDR1 is KGHSH and CDR2 is LQKENI in the germline V gene. With 6 bases removed from V and 2 bases from J, the gap between germline ends came to 10 bases. There are 13 residues in the CDR3. The CDR3, as DNA: TGTGCCAGCTCCCCTGGGGGGAACTATGGCTACACCTTC. Translated, it gives CASSPGGNYGYTF.

The rearrangement joins TRBV5-6 to TRBJ1-4; D ambiguous. This CDR3 contains 14 residues. Trimming took off 5 bases at V and 0 bases at J, with 8 bases between the two ends. Germline-derived CDR1 and CDR2 are SGHDT and YYEEEE. CDR3 sequence (DNA): TGTGCCAGCAGTCTTCTTGCAACTAATGAAAAACTGTTTTTT. This encodes CASSLLATNEKLFF.

This clone was picked up one time. The chain links TRBV7-9 to TRBJ2-7, with TRBD1 matching over 7 bases. Germline V gene sequence: CDR1 SEHNR, CDR2 FQNEAQ (reference sequence). CDR3 length: 15 amino acids. V dropped 3 bases and J dropped 4; count of bases not matched to a gene: 9. For the CDR3, the DNA is TGTGCCAGCAGCTTGGGTTCAGGGGGACAATACGAGCAGTACGTC. Its translation: CASSLGSGGQYEQYV.

This chain connects TRBV11-2 to TRBJ2-5; 10 nucleotides agree with TRBD2. After removal of 7 bases from V and 4 bases from J, the junction contained 6 bases not matched to a gene. The V gene's germline CDR1 is SGHAT and CDR2 FQNNGV. The CDR3 spans 14 residues. The CDR3 loop reads CASTISGGSETQYF. The CDR3 DNA sequence: TGTGCCAGCACCATTAGCGGGGGGTCAGAGACCCAGTACTTC.

The genes are TRBV29-1 and TRBJ2-3, with 12 bases matching TRBD2. The V segment lost 6 bases and the J segment 6 bases; nucleotides outside the gene matches: 10. The length of the CDR3 is 15 residues. In germline, CDR1 is SQVTM, CDR2 ANQGSEA. The DNA for the CDR3 is TGCAGCGTCCGACTAGCGGGGGAGCTGCAGGATACGCAGTATTTT. Encoded protein: CSVRLAGELQDTQYF.

This chain joins TRBV6-1 and TRBJ2-7; 14 nucleotides agree with TRBD2. V lost 4 bases to trimming and J lost 9 bases; unmatched junction nucleotides: 17. The CDR3 sequence is 18 residues long. CDR1 is MNHNS and CDR2 is SASEGT in the germline V gene. The chain's CDR3 is CASSVRYGTSGGLPRQYF. CDR3 bases: TGTGCCAGCAGTGTCCGCTACGGGACTAGCGGGGGACTACCCCGGCAGTACTTC.

The rearrangement links TRBV29-1 to TRBJ2-5; 7 nucleotides match TRBD1. Germline values: CDR1 SQVTM, CDR2 ANQGSEA. V lost 2 bases to trimming and J lost 8 bases; unmatched junction nucleotides: 8. The length of the CDR3 is 13 residues. CDR3 sequence reads: CSVEQGVIGTQYF. CDR3 coding DNA: TGCAGCGTTGAACAGGGGGTAATTGGAACCCAGTACTTC.

The chain has TRBV30 and TRBJ1-1; no definite D call. CDR1 and CDR2 (germline): GTSNPN, SVGIG (reference sequence). Trimming cost V 2 bases and J 1 base, with 8 bases left between them. The CDR3 contains 13 residues. As DNA, the CDR3 is TGTGCCTGGAGTAGACAAGGGAACACTGAAGCTTTCTTT. Translated, it gives CAWSRQGNTEAFF. Together with reference TRBV30 and TRBJ1-1, the CDR3 gives the full variable domain: SQTIHQWPATLVQPVGSPLSLECTVEGTSNPNLYWYRQAAGRGLQLLFYSVGIGQISSEVPQNLSASRPQDRQFILSSKKLLLSDSGFYLCAWSRQGNTEAFFGQGTRLTVV.

The CDR3 spells CASSRGQGDEKLFF. CDR3 coding DNA: TGCGCCAGCAGCCGGGGACAGGGAGATGAAAAACTGTTTTTT. This chain joins TRBV5-1 and TRBJ1-4; 9 positions agree with TRBD1. Per the germline V gene, CDR1 is SGHRS and CDR2 is YFSETQ. Trimming removed 4 bases from V and 6 bases from J; junction bases left unmatched: 4. The CDR3 totals 14 residues.

DNA for the CDR3: TGTGCCAGCAGTTCTCCGGGACTCCAGATCCAAGAGACCCAGTACTTC. Amino acids: CASSSPGLQIQETQYF. This rearrangement joins TRBV28 to TRBJ2-5, with a tentative D call TRBD2 (6 bases). Germline V gene data show CDR1 as MDHEN and CDR2 as SYDVKM. V dropped 4 bases and J dropped 1 base, with 16 bases sitting between them. The CDR3 runs to 16 residues.

This clone was detected only a few times. The chain joins TRBV18 to TRBJ1-1; 9 bases fit TRBD1. Germline trimming cut 0 bases from V and 1 base from J; bases unmatched to any gene: 0. There are 15 residues in the CDR3. Germline assignment: CDR1 KGHSH and CDR2 LQKENI. Here the CDR3 reads CASSPPGQGNTEAFF. The DNA of the CDR3 is TGTGCCAGCTCACCACCGGGACAGGGGAACACTGAAGCTTTCTTT. Variable domain in full (rest from reference TRBV18 and TRBJ1-1): NAGVMQNPRHLVRRRGQEARLRCSPMKGHSHVYWYRQLPEEGLKFMVYLQKENIIDESGMPKERFSAEFPKEGPSILRIQQVVRGDSAAYFCASSPPGQGNTEAFFGQGTRLTVV.

This chain joins TRBV9 and TRBJ1-4, with 8 bases that match TRBD1. J lost 8 bases, V lost 4 bases, and 10 bases had no gene match. This CDR3 contains 15 residues. The germline gives CDR1 SGDLS, CDR2 YYNGEE. The CDR3 here is CASSPGTGNLEKLFF. CDR3 in DNA: TGTGCCAGCAGCCCCGGGACAGGAAATTTGGAAAAACTGTTTTTT.

The rearrangement uses TRBV6-5 and TRBJ1-3, with 7 bases that match TRBD1. V gave up 6 bases and J gave up 2 bases; unmatched junction bases: 7. The CDR3 length is 15 residues. The germline V gene has CDR1 MNHEY and CDR2 SVGAGI. CDR3 nucleotide sequence: TGTGCCAGCAGCTCCGGGACAGCCCCTGGAAACACCATATATTTT. Translating it yields CASSSGTAPGNTIYF.

The DNA of the CDR3 is TGTGCCAGCAGTGCCGACTCCAATGAGCAGTTCTTC. Translation gives CASSADSNEQFF. The chain combines TRBV2 with TRBJ2-1; D gene uncertain. CDR3 size: 12 residues. The germline CDR1 and CDR2 sequences are SNHLY and FYNNEI. The V and J ends lost 4 bases and 6 bases respectively, with 7 bases between them.

The chain combines TRBV2 with TRBJ1-1, with D possibly being TRBD1 (6 bases). Between the trimmed V and J ends, which lost 8 bases and 0 bases, there was a span of 13 bases. Germline V gene lookup returns CDR1 SNHLY and CDR2 FYNNEI. There are 14 residues in the CDR3. The chain's CDR3 is CASELTGMNTEAFF. The CDR3 DNA follows: TGTGCCAGCGAGTTGACAGGAATGAACACTGAAGCTTTCTTT.

There are a few counts of this clone. V and J are TRBV18 and TRBJ1-1; 9 nucleotides line up with TRBD1. Trimming took 3 bases from V and 4 from J; bases not matched to a gene: 9. Per germline, CDR1 KGHSH and CDR2 LQKENI. The CDR3 runs 16 residues. The CDR3 DNA follows: TGTGCCAGCTCACCCCGGGACAGGGATTCGGGCACTGAAGCTTTCTTT. The encoded protein is CASSPRDRDSGTEAFF.

This CDR3 is CASSLKTVGANVLTF. The CDR3 DNA reads as TGTGCCAGCAGTTTAAAGACAGTTGGGGCCAACGTCCTGACTTTC. The chain is built from TRBV27 and TRBJ2-6; D perhaps matches TRBD1 (5 bases). The CDR3 is made up of 15 amino acids. V lost 2 bases to trimming and J lost 3 bases, with 8 bases between them. Germline V gene sequence: CDR1 MNHEY, CDR2 SMNVEV (reference sequence). The full variable domain, completed using reference TRBV27 and TRBJ2-6, is EAQVTQNPRYLITVTGKKLTVTCSQNMNHEYMSWYRQDPGLGLRQIYYSMNVEVTDKGDVPEGYKVSRKEKRNFPLILESPSPNQTSLYFCASSLKTVGANVLTFGAGSRLTVL.

Turning to this clone: A junction boundary mismatches the germline segment, possibly from a read error. This sequence joins TRBV11-2 and TRBJ2-2; weak D call: TRBD2 (5 bases). This CDR3 region has 13 residues. Per germline, CDR1 SGHAT and CDR2 FQNNGV. The CDR3 DNA follows: TGTGCCAGCAGCCCCACTGGCACCGGGAAGCTGTTTTTT. Translated: CASSPTGTGKLFF.

The CDR3 loop reads CASSTGGGGYTF. The CDR3 nucleotides read TGTGCCAGCAGCACAGGGGGCGGTGGCTACACCTTC. The chain couples TRBV12-3 or TRBV12-4 to TRBJ1-2; 9 bases match TRBD1. The junction had 3 bases not matched to a gene; V was cut back by 6 bases and J by 7 bases. The CDR3 totals 12 residues.

In its sample, this clone was seen a few times. V and J are TRBV28 and TRBJ1-2; perhaps TRBD1 as D (5 bases). Germline V CDR1 and CDR2: MDHEN, SYDVKM. The germline V and J ends were trimmed by 5 bases and 5 bases, with 12 bases remaining between them. There are 13 residues in the CDR3. In nucleotides, the CDR3 is TGTGCCAGCAGTGCAGGGTTCGAGTATGGCTACACCTTC. Translating it yields CASSAGFEYGYTF.

This clone has a single count. V usage is TRBV29-1 and J usage is TRBJ1-5; 10 bases align to TRBD1. V shed 7 bases and J 7 bases; nucleotides not matched to a gene: 7. CDR1 SQVTM and CDR2 ANQGSEA come from the germline V gene. CDR3 length equals 13 residues. DNA for the CDR3: TGCAGCGCGGGACAGGGGCCCGGGCAGCCCCAGCATTTT. Residues: CSAGQGPGQPQHF.

The rearrangement links TRBV7-2 to TRBJ2-1, with TRBD2 matching 13 bases. The J segment lost 8 bases and the V segment lost 4 bases, leaving 8 bases of the junction unmatched. This CDR3 region has 16 residues. From germline, CDR1 is SGHTA and CDR2 FQGNSA. CDR3 loop: CASSSRLAGGGDEQFF. CDR3 nucleotides: TGTGCCAGCAGCTCCCGACTAGCGGGGGGAGGTGATGAGCAGTTCTTC.